This T cell receptor (beta chain) originates from a study of beta chain features in type 1 diabetes. In regard to this clone: The antigen is undetermined.

The CDR3 runs 16 residues. Germline lookup yields CDR1 SGHAT and CDR2 FQDESV (reference sequence). The V gene lost 2 bases and the J gene lost 4 bases, with 16 bases spanning the gap. Study-wide results and limits: VDJ junctions from patients with type 1 diabetes contained fewer insertions and more deletions. Short templates might get an advantage during PCR, and this would be equal in patients and controls.

Expressed TCRB transcripts were sequenced, since all the RNA that had been isolated was reverse transcribed. Method: immunoSEQ multiplex PCR; TCRdb's copy keeps in-frame clones and lacks some. The sample lists 130,000 or so clones, 9% to 10% occurring once. This chain connects TRBV11-1 to TRBJ2-3; D may be TRBD1 (6 bases). The clonotype originates from a middle-aged woman in good health. The specimen was central memory CD4+ T cells from blood. CDR3 DNA: TGTGCCAGCAGCTTATCCTCAGGGGTTGTTGCAGATACGCAGTATTTT. Protein: CASSLSSGVVADTQYF.